The 18 T cell receptor beta chains listed next were all sequenced from one sample in a study of identical twins' blood T cells (dated by TCRdb to 2013 to 2014). Library preparation used 5' RACE. The sequencer was an Illumina Genome Analyzer IIx. TCRdb handled the public reads itself, with Q25 trimming in fastp and clone calling in MiXCR, and kept productive beta chains. All rows with the same CDR3 protein become a single entry with the most common DNA and genes. The sample data list roughly 380,000 distinct CDR3 sequences, and about 28% of these were observed just once. The biggest ten clones account for about 6% of the sample. The sequencing sample was made of PBMCs. The receptors shown here come from a woman between 18 and 55 years old in good health.

This clonotype rates as medium-sized. This chain connects TRBV29-1 to TRBJ1-2; possible D gene TRBD1, 6 bases. With 5 bases removed from V and 0 bases from J, the gap between germline ends came to 13 bases. Germline assignment: CDR1 SQVTM and CDR2 ANQGSEA. The CDR3 consists of 14 residues. The CDR3 sequence is CSVTGQRPNYGYTF. In DNA form, the CDR3 reads TGCAGCGTTACCGGACAGCGACCTAACTATGGCTACACCTTC.

This clonotype has only one observation. Germline and junction disagree at one end, which may indicate a read error. The chain employs TRBV5-1 and TRBJ2-7; perhaps D is TRBD1 or TRBD2 (5 bases each). CDR3 length: 13 residues. Germline CDR1 SGHRS, CDR2 YFSETQ. This CDR3 is CASRLHLGDEQCF. The CDR3, as DNA: TGCGCCAGCAGGCTCCATCTTGGGGACGAGCAGTGCTTC.

This chain uses TRBV5-5 with TRBJ1-1; D not certain. The V end was cut by 2 bases, the J end by 5 bases, with 10 bases between. Looked up from germline, CDR1 is SGHKS and CDR2 is YYEKEE (reference sequence). This CDR3 contains 13 residues. CDR3 in DNA: TGTGCCAGCAGCTTAGCGGACGGAACTGAAGCTTTCTTT. It is translated as CASSLADGTEAFF.

This clonotype was observed a few times. The gene calls are TRBV6-6 and TRBJ1-2, with D possibly TRBD1 on 5 matching bases. From germline, CDR1 is MNHNY and CDR2 SVGAGI (reference sequence). The V and J ends lost 2 bases and 6 bases respectively, with 16 bases between them. This CDR3 has 15 amino acids. CDR3 sequence: CASSYNTAGIDGYTF. The DNA of the CDR3 is TGTGCCAGCAGTTACAATACGGCAGGGATAGATGGCTACACCTTC.

This clonotype was found many times. The V call is TRBV29-1, the J call TRBJ1-3; D not certain. Per the germline V gene, CDR1 is SQVTM and CDR2 is ANQGSEA. V lost 6 bases to trimming and J lost 0 bases, with 9 bases between them. The CDR3 is 13 residues long. The CDR3 reads CSVGIHSGNTIYF. The CDR3 DNA reads TGCAGCGTGGGGATCCACTCTGGAAACACCATATATTTT.

This chain joins TRBV20-1 and TRBJ2-2; D gene ambiguous. V dropped 6 bases and J dropped 6 bases, with 8 bases sitting between them. CDR3 length equals 11 residues. Germline lookup yields CDR1 DFQATT and CDR2 SNEGSKA (reference sequence). For the CDR3, the DNA is TGCAGTGCCCCTATGGCCGGGGAGCTGTTTTTT. Its translation: CSAPMAGELFF.

The table lists this clonotype with a few counts. The CDR3 loop reads CSAVNLPPYGYTF. The CDR3 DNA sequence: TGCAGTGCCGTGAACTTACCTCCCTATGGCTACACCTTC. The chain employs TRBV20-1 and TRBJ1-2, with D unresolved. This CDR3 contains 13 residues. V lost 6 bases and J lost 4, with 15 bases in between. The V gene's germline CDR1 is DFQATT and CDR2 SNEGSKA (reference sequence).

This chain joins TRBV3-1 and TRBJ1-6; D is ambiguous. Trimming took off 4 bases at V and 2 bases at J, with 15 bases between the two ends. Germline CDR1 reads LGHDT; CDR2 reads YNNKEL (reference sequence). The CDR3 loop spans 17 amino acids. DNA for the CDR3: TGTGCCAGCAGCCCCGGGCTACAGAGCGCCTATAATTCACCCCTCCACTTT. Translating it yields CASSPGLQSAYNSPLHF.

The CDR3 spells CSDSFSGANVLTF. The CDR3 nucleotides read TGCAGCGACTCTTTCTCCGGGGCCAACGTCCTGACTTTC. This chain joins TRBV29-1 and TRBJ2-6; D is uncertain. This CDR3 is built from 13 residues. Germline CDR1 reads SQVTM; CDR2 reads ANQGSEA. Trimming removed 7 bases from V and 4 bases from J, with 11 bases in between.

The sample holds a few counts of this clonotype. V and J are TRBV5-1 and TRBJ1-1; the D gene is possibly TRBD1 (6 bases). The length of the CDR3 is 13 residues. Germline CDR1 SGHRS, CDR2 YFSETQ. Trimming removed 7 bases at V and 2 bases at J, with 12 bases between. The CDR3 DNA reads TGCGCCAGCGGAACAGGGTCAAACACTGAAGCTTTCTTT. This sequence encodes CASGTGSNTEAFF.

This clonotype was counted at least ten times. The rearrangement links TRBV19 to TRBJ2-1, with unresolved D. The CDR3 contains 13 residues. Deletions cut 1 base from V and 6 bases from J, with 7 bases between. The germline gives CDR1 LNHDA, CDR2 SQIVND (reference sequence). As DNA, the CDR3 is TGTGCCAGTAGTATAGCATCGGGCAATGAGCAGTTCTTC. This gives the protein CASSIASGNEQFF.

In this sample, this clonotype turned up a few times. CDR3 coding DNA: TGTGCCAGCAGTTTACTAGCGAACACCGGGGAGCTGTTTTTT. Its translation is CASSLLANTGELFF. The chain links TRBV27 to TRBJ2-2; D ambiguous. The CDR3 runs to 14 residues. Trimming left V 2 bases short and J 0 bases short, with 4 bases between. Germline CDR1 is MNHEY and CDR2 is SMNVEV (reference sequence).

This clonotype was recorded a few times. V usage is TRBV7-9 and J usage is TRBJ2-1; no clear D. Germline lookup yields CDR1 SEHNR and CDR2 FQNEAQ (reference sequence). V dropped 5 bases and J dropped 5 bases, with 4 bases sitting between them. This CDR3 is built from 11 residues. The CDR3 sequence: CASSGDNEQFF. The CDR3 bases are TGTGCCAGCAGCGGTGACAATGAGCAGTTCTTC. The whole variable domain, filled in from reference TRBV7-9 and TRBJ2-1, reads DTGVSQNPRHKITKRGQNVTFRCDPISEHNRLYWYRQTLGQGPEFLTYFQNEAQLEKSRLLSDRFSAERPKGSFSTLEIQRTEQGDSAMYLCASSGDNEQFFGPGTRLTVL.

This clonotype has just a few counts. The V and J genes are TRBV12-3 or TRBV12-4 and TRBJ1-4, with 7 bases fitting TRBD1. J gave up 8 bases and V 5 bases, and 8 bases lay outside the gene matches. The CDR3 loop spans 14 amino acids. Here the CDR3 reads CASSLPDREEKLFF. CDR3 DNA sequence: TGTGCCAGCAGTCTCCCAGACAGGGAGGAAAAACTGTTTTTT.

The chain has TRBV12-3 or TRBV12-4 and TRBJ1-5, with TRBD1 as a possible D gene (6 bases). CDR3 size: 14 residues. The V end lost 8 bases, the J end lost 6 bases, and 17 bases lay between the germline ends. DNA of the CDR3: TGTGCCAGCGCAGGAGGAGGGGGAGGTCAGCCCCAGCATTTT. It is translated as CASAGGGGGQPQHF.

This clonotype was observed a handful of times. The chain is built from TRBV27 and TRBJ1-5, with D perhaps TRBD1 (5 bases). CDR3 length equals 14 residues. The V end lost 4 bases, the J end lost 3 bases, and 10 bases lay between the germline ends. Germline assignment: CDR1 MNHEY and CDR2 SMNVEV (reference sequence). The CDR3 nucleotides read TGTGCCAGCAGTTCCCGGGACGCCAATCAGCCCCAGCATTTT. Protein: CASSSRDANQPQHF.

The V and J genes are TRBV19 and TRBJ1-5; 9 positions match TRBD1. The CDR3 is made up of 15 amino acids. The ends lost 4 bases at V and 1 base at J; junction bases unmatched: 2. CDR1 and CDR2 (germline): LNHDA, SQIVND (reference sequence). The DNA for the CDR3 is TGTGCCAGTAGTACGGACAGGGGAAGCAATCAGCCCCAGCATTTT. Its protein product is CASSTDRGSNQPQHF.

This clonotype was counted many times. This chain uses TRBV12-3 or TRBV12-4 with TRBJ2-7, with 7 bases matching TRBD1. The CDR3 is made up of 13 amino acids. Trimming took 5 bases from V and 3 from J; bases not matched to a gene: 4. The CDR3 sequence: CASSLQGYYEQYF. For the CDR3, the DNA is TGTGCCAGCAGTCTACAGGGGTACTACGAGCAGTACTTC.